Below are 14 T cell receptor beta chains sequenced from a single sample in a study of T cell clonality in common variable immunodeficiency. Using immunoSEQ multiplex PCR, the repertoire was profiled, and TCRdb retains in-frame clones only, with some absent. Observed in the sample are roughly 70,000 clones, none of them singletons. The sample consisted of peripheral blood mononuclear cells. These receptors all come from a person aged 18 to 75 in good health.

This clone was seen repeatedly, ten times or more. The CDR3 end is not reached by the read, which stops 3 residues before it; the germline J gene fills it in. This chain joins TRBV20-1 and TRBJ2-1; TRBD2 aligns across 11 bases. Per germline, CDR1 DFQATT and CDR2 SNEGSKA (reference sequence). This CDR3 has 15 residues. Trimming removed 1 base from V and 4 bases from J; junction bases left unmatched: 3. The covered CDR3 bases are TGCAGTGCTAGAGTTAGCGGGAGGGTATACAATGAG. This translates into CSARVSGRVYNE. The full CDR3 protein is CSARVSGRVYNEQFF.

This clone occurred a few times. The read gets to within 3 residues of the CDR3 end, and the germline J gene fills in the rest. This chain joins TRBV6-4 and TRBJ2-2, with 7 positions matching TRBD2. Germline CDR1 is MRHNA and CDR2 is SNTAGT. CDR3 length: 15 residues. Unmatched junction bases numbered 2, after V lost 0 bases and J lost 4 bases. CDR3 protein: CASSDSAGATGELFF. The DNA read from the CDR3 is TGTGCCAGCAGTGACTCTGCGGGAGCCACCGGGGAG.

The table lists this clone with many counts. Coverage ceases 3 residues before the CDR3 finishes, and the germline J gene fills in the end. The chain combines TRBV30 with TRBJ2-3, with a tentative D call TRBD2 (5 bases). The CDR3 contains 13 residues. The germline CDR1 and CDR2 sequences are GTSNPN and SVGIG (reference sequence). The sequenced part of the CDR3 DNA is TGTGCCTGGAGGGACTCAACCGAGACACCG. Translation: CAWRDSTETP. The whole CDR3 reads CAWRDSTETPQYF.

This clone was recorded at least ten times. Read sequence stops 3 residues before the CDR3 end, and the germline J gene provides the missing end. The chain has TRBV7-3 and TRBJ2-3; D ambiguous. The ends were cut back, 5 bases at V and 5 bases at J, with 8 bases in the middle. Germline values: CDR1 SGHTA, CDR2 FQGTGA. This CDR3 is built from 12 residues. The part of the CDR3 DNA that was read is TGTGCCAGCAGCAACCGCGGAGATACG. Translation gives CASSNRGDT. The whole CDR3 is CASSNRGDTQYF. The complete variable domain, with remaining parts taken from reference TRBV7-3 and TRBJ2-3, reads GAGVSQTPSNKVTEKGKYVELRCDPISGHTALYWYRQSLGQGPEFLIYFQGTGAADDSGLPNDRFFAVRPEGSVSTLKIQRTERGDSAVYLCASSNRGDTQYFGPGTRLTVL.

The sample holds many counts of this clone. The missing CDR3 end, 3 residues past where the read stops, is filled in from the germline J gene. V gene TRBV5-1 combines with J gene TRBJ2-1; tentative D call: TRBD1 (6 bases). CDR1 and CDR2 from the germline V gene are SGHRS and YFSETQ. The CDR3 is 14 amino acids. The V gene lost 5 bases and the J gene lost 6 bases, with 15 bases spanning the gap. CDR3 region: CASRPGQSPNEQFF. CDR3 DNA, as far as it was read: TGCGCCAGCAGGCCCGGACAGTCTCCCAATGAG.

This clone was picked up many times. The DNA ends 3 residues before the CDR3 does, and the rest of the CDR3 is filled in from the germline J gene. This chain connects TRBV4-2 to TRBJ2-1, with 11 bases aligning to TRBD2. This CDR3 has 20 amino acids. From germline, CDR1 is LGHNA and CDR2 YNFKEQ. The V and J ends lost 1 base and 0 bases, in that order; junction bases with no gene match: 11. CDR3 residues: CASSQAFGTSGLSSYNEQFF. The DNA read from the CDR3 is TGTGCCAGCAGCCAAGCTTTTGGGACTAGCGGATTAAGCTCCTACAATGAG.

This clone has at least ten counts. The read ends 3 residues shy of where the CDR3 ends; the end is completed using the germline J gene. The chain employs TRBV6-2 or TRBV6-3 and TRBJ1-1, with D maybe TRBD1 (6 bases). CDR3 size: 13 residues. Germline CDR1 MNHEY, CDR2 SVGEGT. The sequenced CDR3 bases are TGTGCCAGCAATCAACGCCCCGAGGGGGAG. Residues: CASNQRPEGE. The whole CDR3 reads CASNQRPEGEAFF.

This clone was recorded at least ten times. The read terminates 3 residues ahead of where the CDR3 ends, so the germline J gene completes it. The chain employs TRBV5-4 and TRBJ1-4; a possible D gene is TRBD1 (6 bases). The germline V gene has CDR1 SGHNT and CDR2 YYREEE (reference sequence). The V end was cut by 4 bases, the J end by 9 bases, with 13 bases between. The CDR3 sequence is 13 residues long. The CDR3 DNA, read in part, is TGTGCCAGCAGCGGGGCAGGGGAACAAAAA. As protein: CASSGAGEQK. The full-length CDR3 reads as CASSGAGEQKLFF.

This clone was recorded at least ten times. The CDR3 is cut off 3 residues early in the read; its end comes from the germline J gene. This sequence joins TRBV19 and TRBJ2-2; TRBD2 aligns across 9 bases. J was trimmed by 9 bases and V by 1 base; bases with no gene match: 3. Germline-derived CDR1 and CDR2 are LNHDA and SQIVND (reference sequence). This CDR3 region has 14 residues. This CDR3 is CASSIGAGGRELFF. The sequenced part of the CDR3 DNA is TGTGCCAGTAGTATAGGAGCGGGAGGCAGGGAG.

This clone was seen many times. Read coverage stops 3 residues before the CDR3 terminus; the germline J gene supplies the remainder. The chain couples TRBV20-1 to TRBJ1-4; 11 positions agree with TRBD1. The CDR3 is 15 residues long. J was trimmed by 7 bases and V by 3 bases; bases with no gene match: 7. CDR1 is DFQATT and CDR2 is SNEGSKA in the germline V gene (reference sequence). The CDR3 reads CSASHGQGAFEKLFF. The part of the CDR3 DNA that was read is TGCAGTGCTAGTCACGGACAGGGGGCTTTTGAAAAA.

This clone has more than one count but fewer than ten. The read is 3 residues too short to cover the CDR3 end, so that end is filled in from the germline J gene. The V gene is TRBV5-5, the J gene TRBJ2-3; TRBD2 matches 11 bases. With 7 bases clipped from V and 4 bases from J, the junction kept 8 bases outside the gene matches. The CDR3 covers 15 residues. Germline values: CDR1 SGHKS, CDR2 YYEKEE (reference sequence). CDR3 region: CASGLAGGPPDTQYF. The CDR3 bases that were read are TGTGCCAGCGGATTAGCGGGAGGGCCGCCAGATACG. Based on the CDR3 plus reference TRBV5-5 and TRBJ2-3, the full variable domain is DAGVTQSPTHLIKTRGQQVTLRCSPISGHKSVSWYQQVLGQGPQFIFQYYEKEERGRGNFPDRFSARQFPNYSSELNVNALLLGDSALYLCASGLAGGPPDTQYFGPGTRLTVL.

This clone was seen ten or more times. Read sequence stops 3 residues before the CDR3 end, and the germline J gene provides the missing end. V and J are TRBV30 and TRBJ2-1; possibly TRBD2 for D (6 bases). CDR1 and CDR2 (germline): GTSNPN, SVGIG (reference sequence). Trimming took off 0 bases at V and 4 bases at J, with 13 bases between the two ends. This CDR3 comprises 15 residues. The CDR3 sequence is CAWSVLAGRYNEQFF. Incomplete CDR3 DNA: TGTGCCTGGAGTGTACTCGCGGGAAGATACAATGAG.

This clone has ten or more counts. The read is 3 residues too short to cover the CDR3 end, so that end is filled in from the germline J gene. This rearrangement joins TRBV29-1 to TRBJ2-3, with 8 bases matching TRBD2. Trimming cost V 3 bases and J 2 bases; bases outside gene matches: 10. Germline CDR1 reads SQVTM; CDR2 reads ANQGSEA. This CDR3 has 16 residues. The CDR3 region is CSVDGLAVHHTDTQYF. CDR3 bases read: TGCAGCGTTGATGGACTAGCCGTACATCACACAGATACG.

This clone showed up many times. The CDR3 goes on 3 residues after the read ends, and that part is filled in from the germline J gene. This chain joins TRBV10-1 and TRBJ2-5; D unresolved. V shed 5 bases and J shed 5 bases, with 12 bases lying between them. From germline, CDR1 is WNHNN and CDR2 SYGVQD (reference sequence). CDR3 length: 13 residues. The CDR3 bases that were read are TGCGCCAGCAGTCCCACTGTACGGGAGACC. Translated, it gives CASSPTVRET. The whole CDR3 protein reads CASSPTVRETQYF.